Below, 30 T cell receptor beta chains from the same sample are listed, as sequenced in a study of blood T cell repertoires in COVID-19. Data came from immunoSEQ multiplex PCR; TCRdb stores just in-frame clones and leaves some out. The table shows about 280,000 clones, with 88% occurring only once. Material for sequencing was peripheral blood. Receptors originate from a woman aged 30 to 39 with COVID-19, enrolled during active disease.

This chain uses TRBV18 with TRBJ1-2; TRBD1 agrees at 7 bases. In germline, CDR1 is KGHSH, CDR2 LQKENI. J was trimmed by 0 bases and V by 6 bases; bases with no gene match: 4. The CDR3 has 14 residues. Written as DNA, the CDR3 is TGTGCCAGCTCGGCCGGGACAGCTAACTATGGCTACACCTTC. Residues: CASSAGTANYGYTF.

This clone has only a few counts. This sequence joins TRBV30 and TRBJ1-6, with a possible D match to TRBD1 (6 bases). Germline V gene sequence: CDR1 GTSNPN, CDR2 SVGIG (reference sequence). V was pared by 1 base and J by 10 bases, with 14 bases between. This CDR3 contains 14 residues. The CDR3, as DNA: TGTGCCTGGAGTGCCGACAGGATGGACTCACCCCTCCACTTT. This codes for CAWSADRMDSPLHF.

This sequence joins TRBV9 and TRBJ1-2, with D maybe TRBD1 (5 bases). Germline V gives CDR1 SGDLS, CDR2 YYNGEE. The CDR3 extends over 13 amino acids. Trimming took 0 bases from V and 4 from J, leaving 7 bases between them. The DNA of the CDR3 is TGTGCCAGCAGCGTAGCAGGGCCCTATGGCTACACCTTC. Translation gives CASSVAGPYGYTF.

The genes are TRBV7-6 and TRBJ2-1; 13 nucleotides line up with TRBD2. Germline CDR1 SGHVS, CDR2 FNYEAQ. CDR3 size: 13 residues. The V segment lost 0 bases and the J segment 14 bases; nucleotides outside the gene matches: 1. CDR3 loop: CASSLATSGREFF. The DNA of the CDR3 is TGTGCCAGCAGCTTAGCTACTAGCGGGAGGGAGTTCTTC. The full variable domain, its missing parts supplied by reference TRBV7-6 and TRBJ2-1, is GAGVSQSPRYKVTKRGQDVALRCDPISGHVSLYWYRQALGQGPEFLTYFNYEAQQDKSGLPNDRFSAERPEGSISTLTIQRTEQRDSAMYRCASSLATSGREFFGPGTRLTVL.

The chain couples TRBV2 to TRBJ2-7; 8 nucleotides match TRBD1. In germline, CDR1 is SNHLY, CDR2 FYNNEI. With 6 bases clipped from V and 0 bases from J, the junction kept 7 bases outside the gene matches. This CDR3 has 15 residues. CDR3 protein: CASRQDRANSYEQYF. For the CDR3, the DNA is TGTGCCAGCAGGCAGGACAGGGCTAACTCCTACGAGCAGTACTTC.

This chain joins TRBV29-1 and TRBJ2-7, with 7 bases fitting TRBD2. There are 14 residues in the CDR3. J gave up 2 bases and V 0 bases, and 4 bases lay outside the gene matches. The germline gives CDR1 SQVTM, CDR2 ANQGSEA. The CDR3 region is CSVEEREPPYEQYF. CDR3 DNA: TGCAGCGTTGAAGAGCGGGAGCCCCCCTACGAGCAGTACTTC.

This chain uses TRBV28 with TRBJ2-7; the D gene is possibly TRBD2 (6 bases). CDR3 length equals 15 residues. The V end lost 8 bases, the J end lost 0 bases, and 17 bases lay between the germline ends. The V gene's germline CDR1 is MDHEN and CDR2 SYDVKM. CDR3 sequence (DNA): TGTGCCAGCGGTCGACTAGAGTCGAGCTCCTACGAGCAGTACTTC. It specifies CASGRLESSSYEQYF.

This CDR3 is CASSLDWLATGELFF. The DNA of the CDR3 is TGTGCCAGCAGTTTAGACTGGCTAGCCACCGGGGAGCTGTTTTTT. The chain is built from TRBV27 and TRBJ2-2; tentative D call: TRBD2 (5 bases). Trimming stripped 2 bases from V and 4 bases from J, with 11 bases between. This CDR3 has 15 residues. Germline CDR1 MNHEY, CDR2 SMNVEV (reference sequence).

The rearrangement joins TRBV28 to TRBJ1-5; D may be TRBD1 (5 bases). The CDR3 spans 14 residues. Germline values: CDR1 MDHEN, CDR2 SYDVKM. V was clipped by 5 bases and J by 2 bases, with 10 bases between them. CDR3: CASSHTQGNQPQHF. CDR3 nucleotide sequence: TGTGCCAGCAGTCATACACAGGGCAATCAGCCCCAGCATTTT.

The chain employs TRBV6-5 and TRBJ2-7; 9 nucleotides agree with TRBD2. V trimming: 8 bases; J trimming: 1 base; junction bases outside the gene matches: 9. CDR3 length: 15 amino acids. CDR1 MNHEY and CDR2 SVGAGI come from the germline V gene. In DNA, the CDR3 is TGTGCCAGCGTCAGGGCGACTAGCGGTTCCTACGAGCAGTACTTC. Translation: CASVRATSGSYEQYF.

The chain recombines TRBV11-2 with TRBJ1-1; D might be TRBD1 (6 bases). V lost 5 bases and J 3 bases, leaving 16 bases between the germline ends. This CDR3 is built from 15 residues. The germline V gene encodes CDR1 SGHAT and CDR2 FQNNGV. Here the CDR3 reads CASSKQGTLDTEAFF. CDR3 DNA sequence: TGTGCCAGCAGCAAACAGGGAACCCTAGACACTGAAGCTTTCTTT. Drawing the rest from reference TRBV11-2 and TRBJ1-1, the complete variable domain is EAGVAQSPRYKIIEKRQSVAFWCNPISGHATLYWYQQILGQGPKLLIQFQNNGVVDDSQLPKDRFSAERLKGVDSTLKIQPAKLEDSAVYLCASSKQGTLDTEAFFGQGTRLTVV.

CDR3 loop: CASRVWRGRAGEARSYNEQFF. The CDR3 coding sequence is TGCGCCAGCAGGGTTTGGAGGGGCCGGGCCGGGGAGGCCCGCTCCTACAATGAGCAGTTCTTC. The chain combines TRBV5-1 with TRBJ2-1, with a weak D call TRBD2 (6 bases). Trimming removed 5 bases at V and 0 bases at J, with 30 bases between. The CDR3 is made up of 21 amino acids. CDR1 is SGHRS, CDR2 YFSETQ, per germline.

This chain links TRBV30 with TRBJ2-2; possibly TRBD1 for D (5 bases). CDR1 and CDR2 from the germline V gene are GTSNPN and SVGIG (reference sequence). V lost 5 bases to trimming and J lost 1 base, with 11 bases between them. There are 14 residues in the CDR3. This chain's CDR3 is CAWRLTENTGELFF. The CDR3 bases are TGTGCCTGGCGCTTGACAGAGAACACCGGGGAGCTGTTTTTT.

The chain carries TRBV6-5 and TRBJ1-1; TRBD1 aligns across 8 bases. Germline CDR1 is MNHEY and CDR2 is SVGAGI. This CDR3 comprises 14 residues. The junction had 4 bases not matched to a gene; V was cut back by 6 bases and J by 1 base. The CDR3 DNA reads as TGTGCCAGCAGGGCCGGGACAGGGAACACTGAAGCTTTCTTT. This translates into CASRAGTGNTEAFF.

This sequence joins TRBV7-9 and TRBJ2-7, with 7 bases lining up with TRBD1. This CDR3 is built from 14 residues. Germline V CDR1 and CDR2: SEHNR, FQNEAQ (reference sequence). With V trimmed by 5 bases and J by 4 bases, 8 bases remained unmatched. In nucleotides, the CDR3 is TGTGCCAGCAGCCGACAGGGTGGTTCGTACGAGCAGTACTTC. This encodes CASSRQGGSYEQYF.

This clone was seen once. This chain uses TRBV15 with TRBJ1-6, with D possibly being TRBD1 (5 bases). The CDR3 is 16 residues long. Trimming took 1 base from V and 5 from J, leaving 12 bases between them. Germline values: CDR1 LNHNV, CDR2 YYDKDF (reference sequence). CDR3 amino acids: CATSRVTGRDNSPLHF. DNA of the CDR3: TGTGCCACCAGCAGAGTGACGGGCAGGGATAATTCACCCCTCCACTTT.

This rearrangement joins TRBV3-1 (or the pseudogene TRBV3-2) to TRBJ2-1, with 8 nucleotides matching TRBD2. V lost 1 base, J lost 6 bases, and 5 bases stayed unmatched. Germline V gene sequence: CDR1 LGHDT, CDR2 YNNKEL (reference sequence). This CDR3 is 15 amino acids long. CDR3 sequence reads: CASSQGESGSNEQFF. Written as DNA, the CDR3 is TGTGCCAGCAGCCAAGGGGAAAGCGGGAGCAATGAGCAGTTCTTC.

V and J are TRBV30 and TRBJ1-4; a possible D gene is TRBD1 (5 bases). This CDR3 has 15 amino acids. The germline V gene has CDR1 GTSNPN and CDR2 SVGIG (reference sequence). The V and J ends lost 2 bases and 8 bases respectively, with 18 bases between them. DNA for the CDR3: TGTGCCTGGAGTAGTAATTCTGGGGCGTCGGAAAAACTGTTTTTT. Residues: CAWSSNSGASEKLFF. Supplemented by reference TRBV30 and TRBJ1-4, the full variable domain reads SQTIHQWPATLVQPVGSPLSLECTVEGTSNPNLYWYRQAAGRGLQLLFYSVGIGQISSEVPQNLSASRPQDRQFILSSKKLLLSDSGFYLCAWSSNSGASEKLFFGSGTQLSVL.

The chain employs TRBV14 and TRBJ1-1; D gene uncertain. Trimming removed 6 bases from V and 0 bases from J, with 14 bases in between. Germline V gene data show CDR1 as SGHDN and CDR2 as FVKESK. The CDR3 runs 15 residues. The DNA of the CDR3 is TGTGCCAGCAGTCAGTTAAGACTGCTGAACACTGAAGCTTTCTTT. Protein: CASSQLRLLNTEAFF. Supplemented by reference TRBV14 and TRBJ1-1, the full variable domain reads EAGVTQFPSHSVIEKGQTVTLRCDPISGHDNLYWYRRVMGKEIKFLLHFVKESKQDESGMPNNRFLAERTGGTYSTLKVQPAELEDSGVYFCASSQLRLLNTEAFFGQGTRLTVV.

The genes are TRBV2 and TRBJ2-3, with 9 positions matching TRBD1. There are 15 residues in the CDR3. Per the germline V gene, CDR1 is SNHLY and CDR2 is FYNNEI. V was clipped by 9 bases and J by 5 bases; unmatched bases: 12. The chain's CDR3 is CARGGTGNSVDTQYF. The CDR3 DNA reads as TGTGCCAGAGGGGGGACAGGGAATAGTGTAGATACGCAGTATTTT.

V usage is TRBV3-1 (or the pseudogene TRBV3-2) and J usage is TRBJ2-5; 14 bases line up with TRBD2. This CDR3 is built from 15 residues. Germline lookup yields CDR1 LGHDT and CDR2 YNNKEL (reference sequence). V trimming: 6 bases; J trimming: 5 bases; junction bases outside the gene matches: 5. For the CDR3, the DNA is TGTGCCAGCAGTGGACTAGCGGGAGGACGGGAGACCCAGTACTTC. The encoded protein is CASSGLAGGRETQYF.

The chain has TRBV6-2 or TRBV6-3 and TRBJ2-5; possibly TRBD2 for D (6 bases). Trimming pared 5 bases from V and 2 bases from J, leaving 12 bases between. Germline V lookup: CDR1 MNHEY, CDR2 SVGEGT. The CDR3 is 14 amino acids. This CDR3 reads CASSGGDLQETQYF. For the CDR3, the DNA is TGTGCCAGCAGTGGCGGGGATCTACAAGAGACCCAGTACTTC.

The V call is TRBV5-1, the J call TRBJ1-1; D remains ambiguous. The CDR3 has 14 residues. Germline V lookup: CDR1 SGHRS, CDR2 YFSETQ. V shed 2 bases and J shed 3 bases, with 11 bases lying between them. CDR3 amino acids: CASSLRGADTEAFF. The DNA of the CDR3 is TGCGCCAGCAGCTTACGGGGAGCGGACACTGAAGCTTTCTTT.

The chain couples TRBV21-1 to TRBJ1-1. TRBV21-1 is labeled a pseudogene. This CDR3 has 14 amino acids. CDR3 in amino acids: CASSRLSEATEAFF. The DNA of the CDR3 is TGTGCCAGCAGCCGCCTCTCTGAAGCCACTGAAGCTTTCTTT.

The chain's CDR3 is CSARDRENTEAFF. CDR3 DNA: TGCAGCGCTCGGGACAGAGAGAACACTGAAGCTTTCTTT. This chain connects TRBV29-1 to TRBJ1-1, with 7 nucleotides matching TRBD1. CDR3 length equals 13 residues. The germline gives CDR1 SQVTM, CDR2 ANQGSEA. J lost 1 base, V lost 7 bases, and 6 bases had no gene match.

V gene TRBV7-3 combines with J gene TRBJ2-1; 11 positions match TRBD2. The CDR3 sequence is 16 residues long. V lost 5 bases and J lost 6; bases outside the gene matches: 9. Looked up from germline, CDR1 is SGHTA and CDR2 is FQGTGA. CDR3 in amino acids: CASSVRVGTSGNEQFF. The CDR3 DNA reads TGTGCCAGCAGCGTTAGGGTTGGGACTAGCGGCAATGAGCAGTTCTTC.

The chain uses TRBV29-1 and TRBJ2-7; TRBD1 aligns across 8 bases. The CDR3 is 14 residues long. The germline V gene encodes CDR1 SQVTM and CDR2 ANQGSEA. Trimming cost V 4 bases and J 0 bases; bases outside gene matches: 5. The CDR3 region is CSVGVGTGSYEQYF. DNA for the CDR3: TGCAGCGTTGGGGTCGGGACAGGCTCCTACGAGCAGTACTTC.

This rearrangement joins TRBV10-3 to TRBJ2-5; TRBD1 agrees at 8 bases. The V segment lost 8 bases and the J segment 2 bases; nucleotides outside the gene matches: 4. Germline V lookup: CDR1 ENHRY, CDR2 SYGVKD. This CDR3 comprises 13 residues. The CDR3 here is CAIGRDRQETQYF. The CDR3 bases are TGTGCCATCGGACGGGACAGGCAAGAGACCCAGTACTTC.

The rearrangement links TRBV11-3 to TRBJ2-2, with 9 bases matching TRBD2. This CDR3 has 15 residues. Per the germline V gene, CDR1 is SGHNT and CDR2 is YENEEA. V lost 4 bases to trimming and J lost 5 bases; unmatched junction nucleotides: 5. The CDR3 DNA sequence: TGTGCCAGCAGCTCGACTAGCGGCCCGACCGGGGAGCTGTTTTTT. Protein: CASSSTSGPTGELFF.

The chain recombines TRBV12-3 or TRBV12-4 with TRBJ1-2; unclear D gene. CDR3 size: 12 residues. V lost 5 bases to trimming and J lost 4 bases, with 8 bases between them. The CDR3 region has the DNA TGTGCCAGCAGTGGAGTGGTCTATGGCTACACCTTC. It is translated as CASSGVVYGYTF.